The 26 T cell receptor beta chains reported below all come from one sample, sequenced in a study of control samples from healthy donors and cancer patients. TCRdb's copy holds only in-frame clones and misses some; the assay was immunoSEQ multiplex PCR. The sample carries 100,000 to 150,000 clones, approximately 89% recorded once. Sequencing was performed on PBMCs. The receptors here all came from a man aged 50 to 59 with head and neck cancer.

This clone was detected only once. This chain connects TRBV19 to TRBJ1-5, with TRBD1 as a possible D gene (5 bases). This CDR3 comprises 14 residues. Trimming removed 5 bases at V and 1 base at J, with 9 bases between. CDR1 is LNHDA, CDR2 SQIVND, per germline (reference sequence). Here the CDR3 reads CASSPRDSNQPQHF. DNA of the CDR3: TGTGCCAGTAGTCCCCGGGACAGCAATCAGCCCCAGCATTTT.

The rearrangement links TRBV11-2 to TRBJ2-7; tentative D call: TRBD2 (5 bases). CDR3 length equals 14 residues. The V gene's germline CDR1 is SGHAT and CDR2 FQNNGV. Trimming left V 0 bases short and J 6 bases short, with 12 bases between. CDR3 sequence reads: CASSLDRRSGEQYF. The CDR3 nucleotides read TGTGCCAGCAGCTTAGACCGCAGAAGCGGCGAGCAGTACTTC.

J is TRBJ2-2 and V is TRBV2; possibly TRBD1 or TRBD2 for D (6 bases each). The CDR3 sequence is 13 residues long. V gave up 7 bases and J gave up 6 bases, with 12 bases separating them. CDR1 is SNHLY, CDR2 FYNNEI, per germline. The CDR3 DNA reads TGTGCCAGCATGGCAGGGGAGGCCGGGGAGCTGTTTTTT. Translating it yields CASMAGEAGELFF.

This clone was counted a single time. The V call is TRBV18, the J call TRBJ2-7; D ambiguous. Germline V gives CDR1 KGHSH, CDR2 LQKENI. Trimming pared 3 bases from V and 4 bases from J, leaving 13 bases between. This CDR3 contains 14 residues. The CDR3 DNA is TGTGCCAGCTCACCGCTCGAGCAGTATTACGAGCAGTACTTC. Amino acid sequence: CASSPLEQYYEQYF.

The DNA of the CDR3 is TGCGCCAGCAGCCAAGCTAGTAACGGATTCATGAACACTGAAGCTTTCTTT. Protein product: CASSQASNGFMNTEAFF. This chain uses TRBV4-1 with TRBJ1-1; D is unclear. V was pared by 1 base and J by 0 bases, with 15 bases between. Germline V gene sequence: CDR1 MGHRA, CDR2 YSYEKL. The CDR3 covers 17 residues.

In this sample, this clone turned up once. CDR3 amino acids: CASSHDRGTNEKLFF. Written as DNA, the CDR3 is TGCGCCAGCAGCCATGACAGGGGTACTAATGAAAAACTGTTTTTT. The chain uses TRBV4-1 and TRBJ1-4; 8 bases map to TRBD1. Germline values: CDR1 MGHRA, CDR2 YSYEKL. This CDR3 has 15 amino acids. V shed 3 bases, J shed 2 bases, and the junction held 2 bases outside the gene matches.

A few counts support this clone. The rearrangement links TRBV10-3 to TRBJ1-5; D unresolved. CDR1 is ENHRY, CDR2 SYGVKD, per germline. CDR3 size: 11 residues. CDR3 coding DNA: TGTGCGTCTGGGTTTGATCAGCCCCAGCATTTT. It is translated as CASGFDQPQHF.

This sequence joins TRBV6-5 and TRBJ2-1, with 7 bases that match TRBD1. The CDR3 spans 14 residues. Germline CDR1 and CDR2: MNHEY and SVGAGI. Trimming cost V 4 bases and J 6 bases; bases outside gene matches: 6. Here the CDR3 reads CASSSGGNVNEQFF. The CDR3 DNA reads TGTGCCAGCAGTTCAGGGGGAAATGTCAATGAGCAGTTCTTC.

The chain combines TRBV30 with TRBJ1-4; TRBD1 matches 7 bases. From germline, CDR1 is GTSNPN and CDR2 SVGIG (reference sequence). The ends lost 4 bases at V and 8 bases at J; junction bases unmatched: 13. The CDR3 contains 15 residues. The CDR3 here is CAWNREGAVGEKLFF. The DNA of the CDR3 is TGTGCCTGGAATCGGGAGGGGGCGGTTGGGGAAAAACTGTTTTTT.

This rearrangement joins TRBV18 to TRBJ1-1; TRBD1 agrees at 7 bases. J gave up 9 bases and V 3 bases, and 4 bases lay outside the gene matches. Germline V gives CDR1 KGHSH, CDR2 LQKENI. CDR3 size: 12 residues. The chain's CDR3 is CASSPGTEKAFF. The CDR3 DNA reads TGTGCCAGCTCACCCGGGACAGAGAAAGCTTTCTTT. Full variable domain (remainder filled in from reference TRBV18 and TRBJ1-1): NAGVMQNPRHLVRRRGQEARLRCSPMKGHSHVYWYRQLPEEGLKFMVYLQKENIIDESGMPKERFSAEFPKEGPSILRIQQVVRGDSAAYFCASSPGTEKAFFGQGTRLTVV.

CDR3 DNA sequence: TGCGCCAGCAGTGAGTACGGACTCAACGAGCAGTACTTC. Residues: CASSEYGLNEQYF. The chain combines TRBV10-2 with TRBJ2-7, with TRBD2 as a possible D gene (5 bases). The V gene lost 1 base and the J gene lost 5 bases, with 9 bases spanning the gap. In germline, CDR1 is WSHSY, CDR2 SAAADI. This CDR3 contains 13 residues.

This clone came up a few times. The chain recombines TRBV19 with TRBJ2-1, with 7 bases matching TRBD1. This CDR3 is 12 amino acids long. Germline assignment: CDR1 LNHDA and CDR2 SQIVND (reference sequence). Trimming removed 5 bases from V and 8 bases from J; junction bases left unmatched: 3. Here the CDR3 reads CASSGRGHEQFF. The CDR3 DNA reads as TGTGCCAGTAGTGGTAGGGGGCATGAGCAGTTCTTC.

This clone was found many times. CDR3 nucleotides: TGCGCCAGCAGCCAAGATGCCCATTCTGGGGGTAACAATGAGCAGTTCTTC. It specifies CASSQDAHSGGNNEQFF. The chain combines TRBV4-1 with TRBJ2-1; either TRBD1 or TRBD2 may supply D (5 bases each). V was clipped by 0 bases and J by 5 bases, with 17 bases between them. Germline V gene sequence: CDR1 MGHRA, CDR2 YSYEKL. The CDR3 has 17 amino acids.

This clone was picked up one time. The CDR3 here is CSFSGQGTGNTIYF. Here the CDR3 DNA reads TGCAGCTTCTCCGGACAGGGAACTGGAAACACCATATATTTT. This chain links TRBV29-1 with TRBJ1-3; 8 positions agree with TRBD1. V lost 8 bases to trimming and J lost 2 bases; unmatched junction nucleotides: 8. The CDR3 is 14 amino acids. Germline V gene sequence: CDR1 SQVTM, CDR2 ANQGSEA. The full variable domain, rest sourced from reference TRBV29-1 and TRBJ1-3, is SAVISQKPSRDICQRGTSLTIQCQVDSQVTMMFWYRQQPGQSLTLIATANQGSEATYESGFVIDKFPISRPNLTFSTLTVSNMSPEDSSIYLCSFSGQGTGNTIYFGEGSWLTVV.

The V gene is TRBV6-1, the J gene TRBJ1-2; a possible D gene is TRBD1 (6 bases). V dropped 0 bases and J dropped 4 bases, with 12 bases sitting between them. Germline values: CDR1 MNHNS, CDR2 SASEGT. CDR3 length: 15 residues. CDR3 region: CASSEAVRGLYGYTF. CDR3 DNA sequence: TGTGCCAGCAGTGAAGCGGTCCGGGGGCTCTATGGCTACACCTTC.

The chain uses TRBV18 and TRBJ2-1; 8 bases align to TRBD2. V dropped 5 bases and J dropped 8; count of bases not matched to a gene: 8. Germline V gives CDR1 KGHSH, CDR2 LQKENI. The CDR3 has 14 amino acids. CDR3: CASSYGGGLDEQFF. The CDR3 nucleotides are TGTGCCAGCTCATACGGGGGGGGACTCGATGAGCAGTTCTTC.

The chain links TRBV5-1 to TRBJ2-5; no clear D. Trimming shortened V by 7 bases and J by 0 bases, and 19 bases separated the two germline ends. CDR3 length equals 16 residues. Germline V lookup: CDR1 SGHRS, CDR2 YFSETQ. This chain's CDR3 is CASSRIGNVNQETQYF. The CDR3 DNA reads TGCGCCAGCTCCCGTATAGGGAATGTAAACCAAGAGACCCAGTACTTC. The complete variable domain, with remaining parts taken from reference TRBV5-1 and TRBJ2-5, reads KAGVTQTPRYLIKTRGQQVTLSCSPISGHRSVSWYQQTPGQGLQFLFEYFSETQRNKGNFPGRFSGRQFSNSRSEMNVSTLELGDSALYLCASSRIGNVNQETQYFGPGTRLLVL.

The chain joins TRBV18 to TRBJ2-2, with D unresolved. CDR3 length equals 13 residues. CDR1 is KGHSH and CDR2 is LQKENI in the germline V gene. V was clipped by 3 bases and J by 0 bases, with 2 bases between them. The CDR3 bases are TGTGCCAGCTCACCTCCGAACACCGGGGAGCTGTTTTTT. This sequence encodes CASSPPNTGELFF.

The V gene is TRBV29-1, the J gene TRBJ2-5; 12 bases map to TRBD2. The CDR3 sequence is 17 residues long. J lost 4 bases, V lost 4 bases, and 13 bases had no gene match. Germline V gives CDR1 SQVTM, CDR2 ANQGSEA. For the CDR3, the DNA is TGCAGCGTTGTTGCCGGGACTAGCGGGCGGAGGGGAGAGACCCAGTACTTC. Its translation: CSVVAGTSGRRGETQYF.

This clone was observed once. The chain couples TRBV2 to TRBJ2-7; TRBD2 agrees at 8 bases. The CDR3 has 14 residues. V lost 1 base and J lost 1; bases outside the gene matches: 0. Germline lookup yields CDR1 SNHLY and CDR2 FYNNEI. The CDR3 coding sequence is TGTGCCAGCAGTGAAGAGCGGGGGTCCTACGAGCAGTACTTC. It encodes CASSEERGSYEQYF.

The chain links TRBV7-9 to TRBJ2-1; no reliable D call. The CDR3 extends over 15 amino acids. From germline, CDR1 is SEHNR and CDR2 FQNEAQ (reference sequence). The V gene lost 1 base and the J gene lost 8 bases, with 15 bases spanning the gap. CDR3 DNA: TGTGCCAGCAGCTTAGTGGCCCTCCGAAGGGATGAGCAGTTCTTC. Translating it yields CASSLVALRRDEQFF.

The chain couples TRBV6-5 to TRBJ2-7; D gene ambiguous. Trimming cost V 6 bases and J 3 bases, with 15 bases left between them. The CDR3 totals 14 residues. Germline values: CDR1 MNHEY, CDR2 SVGAGI. The CDR3 bases are TGTGCCAGCAGCGGACGGATGCCCTTCTACGAGCAGTACTTC. Translated, it gives CASSGRMPFYEQYF.

J is TRBJ2-1 and V is TRBV5-1; D ambiguous. The V gene's germline CDR1 is SGHRS and CDR2 YFSETQ. The V end lost 0 bases, the J end lost 7 bases, and 14 bases lay between the germline ends. This CDR3 spans 15 amino acids. CDR3 loop: CASSLDSPGWNEQFF. The CDR3 DNA reads TGCGCCAGCAGCTTGGATTCACCGGGTTGGAATGAGCAGTTCTTC.

The V gene is TRBV7-2, the J gene TRBJ2-5, with 8 bases fitting TRBD2. This CDR3 comprises 13 residues. Trimming cost V 3 bases and J 4 bases; bases outside gene matches: 1. Germline V lookup: CDR1 SGHTA, CDR2 FQGNSA. CDR3 in DNA: TGTGCCAGCAGCTTTCGGGGGGGAGAGACCCAGTACTTC. Protein product: CASSFRGGETQYF.

The chain combines TRBV5-1 with TRBJ2-7, with D unresolved. Germline assignment: CDR1 SGHRS and CDR2 YFSETQ. This CDR3 is built from 13 residues. V was clipped by 3 bases and J by 3 bases, with 10 bases between them. DNA of the CDR3: TGCGCCAGCAGCTCTACCGTCGGCTACGAGCAGTACTTC. Its translation is CASSSTVGYEQYF.

The chain combines TRBV27 with TRBJ2-2; 7 bases align to TRBD1. With V trimmed by 5 bases and J by 7 bases, 4 bases remained unmatched. CDR3 length: 13 amino acids. The V gene's germline CDR1 is MNHEY and CDR2 SMNVEV (reference sequence). CDR3 loop: CASSPGTVGELFF. The CDR3 nucleotides are TGTGCCAGCAGTCCCGGGACAGTCGGGGAGCTGTTTTTT.